One T cell receptor beta chain is described in this entry. The data were taken from a study of blood T cell repertoires in COVID-19. The CDR3 extends over 15 amino acids. V lost 2 bases, J lost 4 bases, and 12 bases lay in between. From germline, CDR1 is MDHEN and CDR2 SYDVKM. Here immunoSEQ multiplex PCR was the method, and the copy in TCRdb shows in-frame clones only, minus some. This table holds approximately 300,000 clones, approximately 85% found once. The chain recombines TRBV28 with TRBJ1-5; D is ambiguous. Material: PBMCs or T cells enriched from blood (not recorded which). This receptor was identified in a woman younger than 45 who had recovered from COVID-19. The CDR3 protein is CASSLLQIQNQPQHF. In nucleotides, the CDR3 is TGTGCCAGCAGTTTACTCCAGATACAAAATCAGCCCCAGCATTTT.